The subject of this entry is one T cell receptor (beta chain). The antigen is not known. The data were obtained in a study of T cells in localized non-small cell lung cancer. Study-level findings and limits: Adjacent lung was found to contain a median about 50 of the top 100 tumor clones. It was uninvolved adjacent lung that showed the highest T cell clonality, exceeding tumor.

In germline, CDR1 is MNHNS, CDR2 SASEGT. Trimming removed 4 bases at V and 7 bases at J, with 4 bases between. This CDR3 spans 11 amino acids. Assay used: immunoSEQ multiplex PCR; TCRdb lists only in-frame clones, some missing. The sample has fewer than 95,000 clones; roughly 93% are singletons. This sequence originates from a woman aged 35-70 years with stage II squamous cell lung carcinoma. The chain combines TRBV6-1 with TRBJ2-2, with D hard to call. This material consisted of PBMCs, taken before any cancer treatment. The CDR3 loop is CASSVVGELFF. CDR3 bases: TGTGCCAGCAGTGTGGTCGGGGAGCTGTTTTTT.